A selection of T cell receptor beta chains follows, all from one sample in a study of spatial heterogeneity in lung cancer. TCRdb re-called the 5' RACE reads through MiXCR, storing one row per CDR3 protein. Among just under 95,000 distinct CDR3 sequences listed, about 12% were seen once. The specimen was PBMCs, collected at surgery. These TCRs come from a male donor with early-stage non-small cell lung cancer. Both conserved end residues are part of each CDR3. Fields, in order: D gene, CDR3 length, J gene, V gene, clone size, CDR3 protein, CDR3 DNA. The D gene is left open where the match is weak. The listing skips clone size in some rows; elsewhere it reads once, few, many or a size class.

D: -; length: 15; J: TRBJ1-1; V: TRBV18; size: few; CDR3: CASSPTSARGYEAFF; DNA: TGTGCCAGCTCACCAACCTCGGCCAGGGGCTATGAAGCTTTCTTT
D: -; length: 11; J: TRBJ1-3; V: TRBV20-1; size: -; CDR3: CSAKAGNTIYF; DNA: TGCAGTGCTAAGGCTGGAAACACCATATATTTT
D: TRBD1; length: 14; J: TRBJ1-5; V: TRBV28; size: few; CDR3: CAGGNRGSNQPQHF; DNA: TGTGCCGGCGGTAACAGGGGGAGCAATCAGCCCCAGCATTTT
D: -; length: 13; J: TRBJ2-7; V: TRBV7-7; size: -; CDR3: CASSQSSGREQYF; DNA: TGTGCTAGCAGCCAATCTTCCGGCCGCGAGCAGTACTTC
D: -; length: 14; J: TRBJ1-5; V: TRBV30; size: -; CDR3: CAWSVKDSGQPQHF; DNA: TGTGCCTGGAGTGTTAAGGACTCTGGTCAGCCCCAGCATTTT
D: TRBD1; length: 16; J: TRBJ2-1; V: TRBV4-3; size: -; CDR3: CASSPTQGASYNEQFF; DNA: TGCGCCAGCAGCCCCACACAGGGGGCCTCCTACAATGAGCAGTTCTTC
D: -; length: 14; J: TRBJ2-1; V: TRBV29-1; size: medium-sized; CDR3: CSVERVNRDNEQFF; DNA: TGCAGCGTTGAAAGGGTGAACCGGGACAATGAGCAGTTCTTC
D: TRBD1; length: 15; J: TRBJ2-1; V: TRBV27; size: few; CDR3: CASSYQGVGYNEQFF; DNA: TGTGCCAGCAGTTATCAGGGGGTTGGCTACAATGAGCAGTTCTTC
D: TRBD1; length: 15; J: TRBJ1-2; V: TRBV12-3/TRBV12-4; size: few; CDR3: CASSRRATGFYGYTF; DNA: TGTGCCAGCAGCCGGCGGGCGACAGGGTTCTATGGCTACACCTTC
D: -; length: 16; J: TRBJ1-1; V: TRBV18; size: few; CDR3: CASSPYPGGGGTEAFF; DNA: TGTGCCAGCTCGCCCTACCCCGGGGGGGGTGGCACTGAAGCTTTCTTT
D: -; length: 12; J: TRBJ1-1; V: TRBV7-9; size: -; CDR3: CASSESWTEAFF; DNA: TGTGCCAGCAGCGAATCTTGGACTGAAGCTTTCTTT
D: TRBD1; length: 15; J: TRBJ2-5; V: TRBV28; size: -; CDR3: CASSSGGTGEGTQYF; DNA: TGTGCCAGCAGCTCCGGAGGGACAGGGGAGGGGACCCAGTACTTC
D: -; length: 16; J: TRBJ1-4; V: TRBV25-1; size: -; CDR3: CASSITGGATNEKLFF; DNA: TGTGCCAGCAGTATCACGGGGGGGGCAACTAATGAAAAACTGTTTTTT
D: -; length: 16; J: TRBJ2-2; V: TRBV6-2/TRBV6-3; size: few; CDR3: CASSYQIGTATGELFF; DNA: TGTGCCAGCAGTTACCAGATTGGGACGGCTACCGGGGAGCTGTTTTTT
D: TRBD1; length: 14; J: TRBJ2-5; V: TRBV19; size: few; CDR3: CASRGQGVGETQYF; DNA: TGTGCCAGTAGGGGACAGGGGGTCGGAGAGACCCAGTACTTC
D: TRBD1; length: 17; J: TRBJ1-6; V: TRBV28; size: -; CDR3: CASSVTGTSSYNSPLHF; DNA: TGTGCCAGCAGCGTGACAGGGACTAGCTCCTATAATTCACCCCTCCACTTT
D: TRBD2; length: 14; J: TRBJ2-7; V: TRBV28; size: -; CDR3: CASTRGGATYEQYF; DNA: TGTGCCAGCACCCGGGGGGGGGCCACCTACGAGCAGTACTTC
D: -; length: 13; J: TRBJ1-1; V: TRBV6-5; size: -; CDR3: CASSSLDTTEAFF; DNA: TGTGCCAGCAGCTCGCTGGATACCACTGAAGCTTTCTTT
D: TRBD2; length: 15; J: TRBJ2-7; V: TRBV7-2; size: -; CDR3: CASNRLAGGPYEQYF; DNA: TGTGCCAGCAACAGACTAGCGGGAGGGCCCTACGAGCAGTACTTC
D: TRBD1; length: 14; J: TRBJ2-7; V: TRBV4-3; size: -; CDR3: CASAQDRASYEQYF; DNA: TGCGCCAGCGCCCAGGACAGGGCCTCCTACGAGCAGTACTTC
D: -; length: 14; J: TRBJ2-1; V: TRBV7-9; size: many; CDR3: CASSLASRPDEQFF; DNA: TGTGCCAGCAGCTTAGCTAGCCGTCCCGATGAGCAGTTCTTC
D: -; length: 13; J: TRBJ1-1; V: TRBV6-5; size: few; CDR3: CASTRLMNTEAFF; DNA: TGTGCCAGCACTCGGCTCATGAACACTGAAGCTTTCTTT
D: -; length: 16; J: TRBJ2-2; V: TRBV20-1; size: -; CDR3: CSARDRGLANTGELFF; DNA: TGCAGTGCTAGGGACCGTGGGCTAGCGAACACCGGGGAGCTGTTTTTT
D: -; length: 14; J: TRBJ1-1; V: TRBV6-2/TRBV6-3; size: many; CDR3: CASSYRGSNTEAFF; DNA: TGTGCCAGCAGTTACCGTGGGTCGAACACTGAAGCTTTCTTT
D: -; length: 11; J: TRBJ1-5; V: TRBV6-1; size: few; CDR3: CAGGPNQPQHF; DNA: TGTGCCGGGGGCCCCAATCAGCCCCAGCATTTT